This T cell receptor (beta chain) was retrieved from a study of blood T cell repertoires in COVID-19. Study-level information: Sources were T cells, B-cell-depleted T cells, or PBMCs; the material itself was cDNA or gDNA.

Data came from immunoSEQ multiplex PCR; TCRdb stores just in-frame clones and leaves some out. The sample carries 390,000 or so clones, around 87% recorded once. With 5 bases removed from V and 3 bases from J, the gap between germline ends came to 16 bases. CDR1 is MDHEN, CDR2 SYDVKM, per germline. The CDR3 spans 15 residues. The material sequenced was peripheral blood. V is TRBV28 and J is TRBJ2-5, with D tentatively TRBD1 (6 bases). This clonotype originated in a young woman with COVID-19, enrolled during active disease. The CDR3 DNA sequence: TGTGCCAGCAGTCAATCCCCCGGGACAAAAGAGACCCAGTACTTC. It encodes CASSQSPGTKETQYF.